The T cell receptor (beta chain) under discussion was sequenced for a study of T cell responses to AZD1222 COVID-19 vaccine. TCRdb keeps only in-frame clones here, not all; method: immunoSEQ multiplex PCR. The table shows 150,000 or so clones, with 90% to 95% occurring only once. This clone is medium-sized (0.01 to 0.1%) by share. Trimming took 7 bases from V and 4 from J; bases not matched to a gene: 6. The CDR3 covers 13 residues. Germline V gene lookup returns CDR1 LGHDT and CDR2 YNNKEL (reference sequence). The chain employs TRBV3-1 (or the pseudogene TRBV3-2) and TRBJ2-7; 8 bases are a match to TRBD1. The sequencing used peripheral blood, collected on day 0 of AZD1222 vaccination. This clonotype originated in an adult in good health. CDR3 loop: CASKADRAYEQYF. The CDR3 DNA sequence: TGTGCCAGCAAAGCGGACAGGGCATACGAGCAGTACTTC.